These 5 T cell receptor beta chains originate from one sample sequenced in a study of blood T cell repertoires in COVID-19. TCRdb's copy holds only in-frame clones and misses some; the assay was immunoSEQ multiplex PCR. The repertoire holds around 450,000 clones, with 80% to 95% as singletons. The sample taken for sequencing was PBMCs or T cells enriched from blood (not recorded which). Receptors were obtained from a man aged 18 to 35 who had recovered from COVID-19.

V and J are TRBV5-1 and TRBJ2-2; 8 bases agree with TRBD2. CDR1 SGHRS and CDR2 YFSETQ come from the germline V gene. This CDR3 comprises 16 residues. V shed 1 base, J shed 0 bases, and the junction held 2 bases outside the gene matches. The CDR3 sequence is CASSLPAGANTGELFF. The CDR3 coding sequence is TGCGCCAGCAGCTTGCCAGCGGGAGCGAACACCGGGGAGCTGTTTTTT.

V gene TRBV5-6 combines with J gene TRBJ1-2; 9 bases line up with TRBD1. The CDR3 has 14 amino acids. Trimming at V came to 3 bases and at J to 5 bases, leaving 5 bases not matched to a gene. Per the germline V gene, CDR1 is SGHDT and CDR2 is YYEEEE. CDR3 sequence: CASSSGQGGYGYTF. Written as DNA, the CDR3 is TGTGCCAGCAGCTCGGGACAGGGTGGGTATGGCTACACCTTC.

This chain connects TRBV27 to TRBJ1-5, with D uncertain. The V end lost 1 base, the J end lost 3 bases, and 10 bases lay between the germline ends. This CDR3 comprises 15 residues. The germline V gene has CDR1 MNHEY and CDR2 SMNVEV (reference sequence). The CDR3, as DNA: TGTGCCAGCAGTTTATTAGGAGGTGACAATCAGCCCCAGCATTTT. Its translation: CASSLLGGDNQPQHF.

The rearrangement uses TRBV12-3 or TRBV12-4 and TRBJ1-2; D is possibly TRBD1 (6 bases). This CDR3 region has 12 residues. V lost 2 bases and J lost 8, with 9 bases in between. For the CDR3, the DNA is TGTGCCAGCAGTTTATGGGGGGGCGGCTACACCTTC. It yields the protein CASSLWGGGYTF.

The chain recombines TRBV4-1 with TRBJ2-1, with 7 bases identical to TRBD1. The CDR3 consists of 19 residues. The germline V gene has CDR1 MGHRA and CDR2 YSYEKL. Trimming cost V 3 bases and J 3 bases; bases outside gene matches: 17. CDR3 residues: CASSQGPFNPGQFYNEQFF. The CDR3 nucleotides are TGCGCCAGCAGCCAGGGGCCGTTTAATCCGGGACAGTTCTACAATGAGCAGTTCTTC.